This T cell receptor (beta chain) stems from a study of identical twins. This clonotype was observed a few times. CDR3 length equals 16 residues. The ends were cut back, 2 bases at V and 3 bases at J, with 13 bases in the middle. CDR1 is MNHEY and CDR2 is SVGAGI in the germline V gene. TCRdb analysed the 5' RACE reads with MiXCR anew, one entry per CDR3 protein. This table holds about 700,000 distinct CDR3 sequences, 8.6% found once. The same sample was also used in a study of yellow fever vaccine responses in identical twins.

Sequencing was performed on PBMCs. The receptor was derived from a woman aged 18-29 years in good health. The genes are TRBV6-5 and TRBJ2-2; D is unresolved. CDR3 DNA sequence: TGTGCCAGCAGTTACGGCGCAGTTCGTGACACCGGGGAGCTGTTTTTT. Translation: CASSYGAVRDTGELFF.